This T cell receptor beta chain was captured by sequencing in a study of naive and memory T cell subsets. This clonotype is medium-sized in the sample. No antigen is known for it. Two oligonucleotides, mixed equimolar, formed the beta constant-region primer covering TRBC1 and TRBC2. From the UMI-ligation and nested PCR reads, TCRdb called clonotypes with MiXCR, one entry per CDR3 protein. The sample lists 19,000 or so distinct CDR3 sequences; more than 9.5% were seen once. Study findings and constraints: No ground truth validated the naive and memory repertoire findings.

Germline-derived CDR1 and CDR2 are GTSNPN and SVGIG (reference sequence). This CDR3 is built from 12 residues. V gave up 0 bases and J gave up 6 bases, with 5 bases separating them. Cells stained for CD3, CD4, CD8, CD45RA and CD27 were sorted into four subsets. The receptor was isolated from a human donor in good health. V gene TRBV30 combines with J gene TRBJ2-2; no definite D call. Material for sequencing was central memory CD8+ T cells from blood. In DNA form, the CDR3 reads TGTGCCTGGAGTGTCATTTCCGGGGAGCTGTTTTTT. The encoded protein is CAWSVISGELFF. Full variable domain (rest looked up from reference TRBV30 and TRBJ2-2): SQTIHQWPATLVQPVGSPLSLECTVEGTSNPNLYWYRQAAGRGLQLLFYSVGIGQISSEVPQNLSASRPQDRQFILSSKKLLLSDSGFYLCAWSVISGELFFGEGSRLTVL.